Here is one T cell receptor (beta chain) with its context. The sample comes from a study of blood T cell repertoires in COVID-19. About the study: The samples span acute and convalescent COVID-19 from the United States, Italy and Spain. Sample material is recorded as cDNA or gDNA derived from T cells, B-cell-depleted T cells, or PBMCs.

The CDR3 spans 15 residues. Trimming left V 0 bases short and J 0 bases short, with 7 bases between. Source study methods: Reference gene primer amplification gave estimated nucleated cell counts. Profiling relied on immunoSEQ multiplex PCR, and the TCRdb table lists in-frame clones only, not all of them. D and trimming were read from the DNA, whereas the V and J calls and clone size are those reported in that table. The sample lists fewer than 350,000 clones, roughly 86% seen once, with roughly 9% in the top ten. The V and J genes are TRBV5-7 and TRBJ1-3; D perhaps matches TRBD1 (5 bases). TRBV5-7 is noted as an ORF with a role that remains uncertain. The specimen was peripheral blood. The sequence was obtained from a man aged 18 to 29 with active or convalescent COVID-19. The CDR3 region is CASSLEGVSGNTIYF. CDR3 coding DNA: TGTGCCAGCAGCTTGGAAGGGGTCTCTGGAAACACCATATATTTT.